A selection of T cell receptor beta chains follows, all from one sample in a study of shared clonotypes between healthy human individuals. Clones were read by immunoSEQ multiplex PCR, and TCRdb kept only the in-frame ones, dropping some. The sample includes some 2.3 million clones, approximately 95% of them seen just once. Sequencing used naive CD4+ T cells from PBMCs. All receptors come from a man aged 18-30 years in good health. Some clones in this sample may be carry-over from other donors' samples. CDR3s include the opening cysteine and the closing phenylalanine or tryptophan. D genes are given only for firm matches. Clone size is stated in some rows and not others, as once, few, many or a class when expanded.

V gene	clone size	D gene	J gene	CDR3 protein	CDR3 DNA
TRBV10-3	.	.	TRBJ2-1	CAIRGGEEQFF	TGTGCCATCAGGGGTGGTGAAGAGCAGTTCTTC
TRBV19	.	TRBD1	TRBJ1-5	CASSTLGQTYSNQPQHF	TGTGCCAGTAGTACCCTGGGACAGACCTATAGCAATCAGCCCCAGCATTTT
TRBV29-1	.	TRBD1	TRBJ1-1	CSVQAGTGNTEAFF	TGCAGCGTGCAAGCCGGGACAGGGAACACTGAAGCTTTCTTT
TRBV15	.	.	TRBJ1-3	CATSRDRLVTGTSGNTIYF	TGTGCCACCAGCAGAGATCGTCTGGTAACGGGGACCTCGGGAAACACCATATATTTT
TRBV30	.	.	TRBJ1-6	CAWSVTAWSPLHF	TGTGCCTGGAGTGTAACCGCTTGGTCACCCCTCCACTTT
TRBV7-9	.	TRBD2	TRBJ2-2	CASSMTSVSGELFF	TGTGCCAGCAGCATGACTAGCGTCTCCGGGGAGCTGTTTTTT
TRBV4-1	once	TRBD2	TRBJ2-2	CASSQGLAGPNTGELFF	TGCGCCAGCAGCCAAGGCCTAGCGGGGCCGAACACCGGGGAGCTGTTTTTT
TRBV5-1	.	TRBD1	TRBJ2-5	CASSLAGTGEAETQYF	TGCGCCAGCAGCTTGGCCGGGACAGGGGAGGCAGAGACCCAGTACTTC
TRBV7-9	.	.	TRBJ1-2	CASSLSSGYTF	TGTGCCAGCAGCTTATCTAGTGGCTACACCTTC
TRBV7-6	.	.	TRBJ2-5	CASSLAWETQYF	TGTGCCAGCAGCTTAGCGTGGGAGACCCAGTACTTC
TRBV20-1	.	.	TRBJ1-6	CSASKGAPLHF	TGCAGTGCTAGTAAGGGGGCACCCCTCCACTTT
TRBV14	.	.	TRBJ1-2	CASSLSNTGYTF	TGTGCCAGCAGCCTCAGCAATACTGGCTACACCTTC
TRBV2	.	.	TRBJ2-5	CASSLLGAVETQYF	TGTGCCAGCAGTTTGCTAGGGGCGGTGGAGACCCAGTACTTC
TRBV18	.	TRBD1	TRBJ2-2	CASSPPSGTGANTGELFF	TGTGCCAGCTCACCGCCGTCCGGGACAGGGGCGAACACCGGGGAGCTGTTTTTT
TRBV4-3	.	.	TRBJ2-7	CASSQAALGGHQQYF	TGCGCCAGCAGCCAAGCAGCATTGGGCGGTCATCAGCAGTACTTC
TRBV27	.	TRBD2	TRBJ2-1	CASTLAGDNEQFF	TGTGCCAGCACTCTAGCGGGTGACAATGAGCAGTTCTTC
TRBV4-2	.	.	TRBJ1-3	CASSFRTDSGNTIYF	TGTGCCAGCAGCTTCAGGACTGACTCTGGAAACACCATATATTTT
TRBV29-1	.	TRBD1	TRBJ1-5	CSVGDRNQPQHF	TGCAGCGTCGGGGACAGGAATCAGCCCCAGCATTTT
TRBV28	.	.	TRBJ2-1	CASNRGLNEQFF	TGTGCCAGCAATCGAGGGCTAAATGAGCAGTTCTTC
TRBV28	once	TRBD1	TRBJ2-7	CASSSGTATREQYF	TGTGCCAGCAGTTCCGGGACAGCCACCCGAGAGCAGTACTTC
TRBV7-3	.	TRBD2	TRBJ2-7	CASSPGLAGGTSYEQYF	TGTGCCAGCAGCCCGGGACTAGCGGGAGGTACCTCCTACGAGCAGTACTTC
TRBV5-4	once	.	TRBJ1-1	CASSPPLGSGGAFF	TGTGCCAGCAGTCCCCCCCTGGGCTCGGGGGGAGCTTTCTTT
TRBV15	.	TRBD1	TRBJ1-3	CATSADRAGNTIYF	TGTGCCACCAGCGCCGACAGGGCCGGAAACACCATATATTTT
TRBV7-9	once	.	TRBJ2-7	CASSRPSSYEQYF	TGTGCCAGCAGTCGCCCCAGCTCCTACGAGCAGTACTTC
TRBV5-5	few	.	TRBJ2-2	CASHPSGLQPQNTGELFF	TGTGCCAGCCACCCGTCGGGGCTACAGCCTCAGAACACCGGGGAGCTGTTTTTT
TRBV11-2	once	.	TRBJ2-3	CASEERPLRVHTDTQYF	TGTGCCAGCGAGGAACGGCCACTGAGGGTCCACACAGATACGCAGTATTTT
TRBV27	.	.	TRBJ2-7	CASSRYRDGLREQYF	TGTGCCAGCAGTCGATACCGGGACGGGCTTCGGGAGCAGTACTTC
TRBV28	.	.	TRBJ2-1	CASRIERGEQFF	TGTGCCAGCAGGATAGAGCGAGGTGAGCAGTTCTTC
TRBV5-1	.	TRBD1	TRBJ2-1	CASSLIGQGYNEQFF	TGCGCCAGCAGCTTGATTGGACAGGGGTACAATGAGCAGTTCTTC
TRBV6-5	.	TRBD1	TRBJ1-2	CASSYSAGTGYGYTF	TGTGCCAGCAGTTACTCGGCCGGGACAGGTTATGGCTACACCTTC
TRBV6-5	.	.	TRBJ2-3	CASSSRTSTDTQYF	TGTGCCAGCAGTTCTCGGACTAGCACAGATACGCAGTATTTT
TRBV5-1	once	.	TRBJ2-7	CASSLRSQGYEQYF	TGCGCCAGCAGCTTGAGGTCCCAGGGCTACGAGCAGTACTTC
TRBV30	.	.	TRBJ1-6	CAWSVLGNSPLHF	TGTGCCTGGAGTGTACTGGGAAATTCACCCCTCCACTTT
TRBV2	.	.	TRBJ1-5	CASTTVYSNQPQHF	TGTGCCAGCACGACAGTCTATAGCAATCAGCCCCAGCATTTT
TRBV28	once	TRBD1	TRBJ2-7	CASSLFKGTANPYEQYF	TGTGCCAGCAGTTTATTTAAGGGGACAGCTAACCCCTACGAGCAGTACTTC
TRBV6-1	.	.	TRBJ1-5	CASSDNRGNQPQHF	TGTGCCAGCAGTGACAACAGGGGCAATCAGCCCCAGCATTTT
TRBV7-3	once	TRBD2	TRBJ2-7	CASSLGLAGSYEQYF	TGTGCCAGCAGCTTGGGACTAGCGGGTTCCTACGAGCAGTACTTC
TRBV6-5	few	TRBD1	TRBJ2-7	CASSYSGTGTYEQYF	TGTGCCAGCAGTTACTCCGGGACAGGGACCTACGAGCAGTACTTC
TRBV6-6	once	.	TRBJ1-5	CASTDRHPSQPQHF	TGTGCCAGCACCGACAGGCACCCCAGTCAGCCCCAGCATTTT
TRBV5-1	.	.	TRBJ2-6	CASSTGGAGANVLTF	TGCGCCAGCAGCACTGGAGGGGCCGGGGCCAACGTCCTGACTTTC
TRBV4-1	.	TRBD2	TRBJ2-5	CASSPPPILAGRETQYF	TGCGCCAGCAGCCCGCCTCCGATACTAGCGGGTCGAGAGACCCAGTACTTC
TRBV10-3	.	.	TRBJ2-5	CAIRDGGGGETQYF	TGTGCCATCAGGGATGGCGGAGGAGGGGAGACCCAGTACTTC
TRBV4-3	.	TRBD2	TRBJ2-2	CASSQGLVGTGELFF	TGCGCCAGCAGCCAGGGACTAGTCGGGACCGGGGAGCTGTTTTTT
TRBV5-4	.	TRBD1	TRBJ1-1	CASSFPGGANTEAFF	TGTGCCAGCAGCTTCCCAGGGGGCGCTAACACTGAAGCTTTCTTT
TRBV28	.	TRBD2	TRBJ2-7	CASSFNSGRAREQYF	TGTGCCAGCAGTTTTAATAGCGGGAGGGCCCGCGAGCAGTACTTC
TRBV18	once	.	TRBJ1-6	CASSGAQNSPLHF	TGTGCCAGCTCAGGGGCCCAAAATTCACCCCTCCACTTT
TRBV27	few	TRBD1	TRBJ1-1	CASHKDRGLRAFF	TGTGCCAGCCACAAGGACAGGGGGCTACGTGCTTTCTTT
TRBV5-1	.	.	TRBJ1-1	CASSLTEYTEAFF	TGCGCCAGCAGCTTGACTGAGTACACTGAAGCTTTCTTT
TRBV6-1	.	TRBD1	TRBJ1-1	CASSGQGTRTEAFF	TGTGCCAGCAGTGGACAGGGTACGAGAACTGAAGCTTTCTTT
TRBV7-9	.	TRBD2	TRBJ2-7	CASNSEGTSSYEQYF	TGTGCCAGCAACTCGGAGGGGACTAGCTCCTACGAGCAGTACTTC
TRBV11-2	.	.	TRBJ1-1	CASTTLLGKDTEAFF	TGTGCCAGCACCACTTTGCTGGGGAAAGACACTGAAGCTTTCTTT
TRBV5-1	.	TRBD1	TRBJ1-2	CASSTGQARAGYTF	TGCGCCAGCAGCACCGGACAGGCGCGTGCGGGCTACACCTTC
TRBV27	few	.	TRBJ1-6	CASRRGEVGVGPLHF	TGTGCCAGCAGGCGGGGTGAAGTGGGGGTGGGACCCCTCCACTTT
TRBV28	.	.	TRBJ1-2	CASSLGSYGYTF	TGTGCCAGCAGTCTCGGGAGCTATGGCTACACCTTC
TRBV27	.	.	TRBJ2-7	CASSFLGAPPYEQYF	TGTGCCAGCAGTTTTTTGGGGGCGCCCCCCTACGAGCAGTACTTC
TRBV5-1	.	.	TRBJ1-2	CASSLHRGVNYGYTF	TGCGCCAGCAGCTTACACCGGGGGGTTAACTATGGCTACACCTTC
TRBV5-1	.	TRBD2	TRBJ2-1	CASSPGGTRHEQFF	TGCGCCAGCAGCCCGGGGGGGACCAGGCATGAGCAGTTCTTC
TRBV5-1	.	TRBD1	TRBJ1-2	CASSLEAQGAGGYTF	TGCGCCAGCAGCTTGGAAGCCCAGGGGGCGGGCGGCTACACCTTC
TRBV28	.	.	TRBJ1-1	CASTGTPYTEAFF	TGTGCCAGCACCGGGACACCATACACTGAAGCTTTCTTT